This T cell receptor beta chain was sequenced in a study of response to subunit inactivated influenza vaccine. Turning to this clonotype: Antigen specificity is unknown.

TCRdb re-called the RT-PCR reads with MiXCR, one entry per CDR3 protein. The sample comprises roughly 780,000 distinct CDR3 sequences, less than 20% of which are singletons, and 11% rests with the top ten. Study outcomes and limitations: Few new T cells, the authors suggested, are recruited by each seasonal influenza vaccination.

The CDR3 length is 15 residues. Germline assignment: CDR1 SGHVS and CDR2 FQNEAQ. Trimming removed 1 base from V and 2 bases from J, with 10 bases in between. The sample consisted of PBMCs from blood, taken roughly 5 days after vaccination. This clonotype was obtained from a man between 50 and 59 years old who received an inactivated influenza vaccine. The chain employs TRBV7-8 and TRBJ2-3; D is undetermined. CDR3 residues: CASSLEVQATDTQYF. CDR3 nucleotides: TGTGCCAGCAGCTTAGAAGTGCAGGCCACAGATACGCAGTATTTT.